This T cell receptor beta chain stems from a study of blood T cells in healthy people across ages. With a J-beta primer mix and a sample-barcoded 5' primer, a second PCR ran roughly 6 to 11 cycles. One entry per CDR3 protein results from TCRdb running MiXCR on the 5' RACE reads. This sample has roughly 1,000,000 distinct CDR3 sequences, with 20% to 25% found just once. V was clipped by 4 bases and J by 4 bases; unmatched bases: 10. The CDR3 totals 15 residues. Germline CDR1 reads SQVTM; CDR2 reads ANQGSEA. The same sample was also studied in work on T cells of mothers and their children.

This rearrangement joins TRBV29-1 to TRBJ2-5; 9 bases agree with TRBD1. The sequencing sample was made of blood. This sequence originates from a girl aged 2-15 years in good health. The CDR3 nucleotides read TGCAGCGTTGCCAGGACAGGGGTTTTGTCAGAGACCCAGTACTTC. Amino acid sequence: CSVARTGVLSETQYF.